This passage covers 29 T cell receptor beta chains from one sample sequenced in a study of cytomegalovirus exposure and HLA in healthy donors. Profiled with immunoSEQ multiplex PCR; TCRdb holds only in-frame clones, not every one. The sample has some 130,000 clones, approximately 84% seen once. The sequencing sample was made of PBMCs. These TCRs come from a man under 40 in good health and CMV-seropositive.

The chain uses TRBV2 and TRBJ1-1; 8 bases line up with TRBD1. Germline trimming cut 6 bases from V and 9 bases from J; bases unmatched to any gene: 18. Germline V CDR1 and CDR2: SNHLY, FYNNEI. The CDR3 covers 16 residues. CDR3 amino acids: CASSVGQGAPRKQAFF. The CDR3 region has the DNA TGTGCCAGCAGCGTCGGACAGGGTGCCCCTCGGAAGCAAGCTTTCTTT. Full variable domain (remainder filled in from reference TRBV2 and TRBJ1-1): EPEVTQTPSHQVTQMGQEVILRCVPISNHLYFYWYRQILGQKVEFLVSFYNNEISEKSEIFDDQFSVERPDGSNFTLKIRSTKLEDSAMYFCASSVGQGAPRKQAFFGQGTRLTVV.

This chain uses TRBV4-3 with TRBJ2-7; perhaps TRBD1 as D (6 bases). Deletions cut 0 bases from V and 3 bases from J, with 12 bases between. Germline values: CDR1 LGHNA, CDR2 YSLEER. The length of the CDR3 is 15 residues. The DNA of the CDR3 is TGCGCCAGCAGCCAAGAGAACCAGGGACACTACGAGCAGTACTTC. Protein sequence: CASSQENQGHYEQYF.

The rearrangement joins TRBV19 to TRBJ1-5; D ambiguous. Trimming pared 3 bases from V and 0 bases from J, leaving 9 bases between. The CDR3 consists of 15 residues. Germline V CDR1 and CDR2: LNHDA, SQIVND (reference sequence). The CDR3 protein is CASSIWHHSNQPQHF. The CDR3 bases are TGTGCCAGTAGTATCTGGCACCATAGCAATCAGCCCCAGCATTTT.

This clone showed up just once. This chain uses TRBV5-6 with TRBJ2-5; a possible D gene is TRBD1 (6 bases). The CDR3 is 12 residues long. The V gene's germline CDR1 is SGHDT and CDR2 YYEEEE. V was clipped by 5 bases and J by 9 bases, with 14 bases between them. The DNA of the CDR3 is TGTGCCAGCAGAAGGGGACAAAGGGCCCAGTACTTC. It yields the protein CASRRGQRAQYF.

The gene calls are TRBV6-6 and TRBJ2-5, with 7 bases fitting TRBD1. This CDR3 spans 15 amino acids. Germline V gives CDR1 MNHNY, CDR2 SVGAGI (reference sequence). V shed 0 bases and J 5 bases; nucleotides not matched to a gene: 6. The CDR3 sequence is CASSYSGGGMETQYF. In nucleotides, the CDR3 is TGTGCCAGCAGTTACTCAGGGGGCGGCATGGAGACCCAGTACTTC.

The J gene is TRBJ2-3, the V gene TRBV7-2; the D gene is possibly TRBD2 (6 bases). Trimming took 1 base from V and 0 from J, leaving 8 bases between them. There are 15 residues in the CDR3. The germline V gene has CDR1 SGHTA and CDR2 FQGNSA. The DNA for the CDR3 is TGTGCCAGCAGCTTAGGCGGGGCCAGCACAGATACGCAGTATTTT. This encodes CASSLGGASTDTQYF.

The chain joins TRBV5-6 to TRBJ2-5, with 13 bases matching TRBD2. V was pared by 2 bases and J by 2 bases, with 3 bases of the junction left unmatched. Germline CDR1 SGHDT, CDR2 YYEEEE. The CDR3 has 16 residues. The CDR3 nucleotides read TGTGCCAGCAGCTTATCACTAGCGGGGGGGCAAGAGACCCAGTACTTC. It yields the protein CASSLSLAGGQETQYF.

J is TRBJ2-5 and V is TRBV4-1; TRBD2 matches 12 bases. The CDR3 spans 16 residues. Trimming at V came to 1 base and at J to 9 bases, leaving 9 bases not matched to a gene. Germline values: CDR1 MGHRA, CDR2 YSYEKL. The CDR3 loop reads CASSQAGTSGSQAQYF. CDR3 sequence (DNA): TGCGCCAGCAGCCAAGCCGGGACTAGCGGGTCCCAGGCCCAGTACTTC.

This chain uses TRBV4-2 with TRBJ2-6; the match to TRBD1 covers 7 bases. The trim removed 1 base at V and 11 bases at J, leaving 5 bases unmatched. The CDR3 loop spans 14 amino acids. Per germline, CDR1 LGHNA and CDR2 YNFKEQ. CDR3 region: CASSQGTGMDVLTF. CDR3 DNA sequence: TGTGCCAGCAGCCAAGGGACAGGTATGGACGTCCTGACTTTC.

Notes on this clone: Other DNA sequences of this sample code for an identical CDR3. The genes are TRBV5-1 and TRBJ2-5; TRBD2 aligns across 12 bases. Germline V gene lookup returns CDR1 SGHRS and CDR2 YFSETQ. This CDR3 is 16 amino acids long. V lost 0 bases and J lost 2; bases outside the gene matches: 2. CDR3 sequence (DNA): TGCGCCAGCAGCTTGGCCCTAGCGGGGGGGCAAGAGACCCAGTACTTC. Residues: CASSLALAGGQETQYF.

This clone was observed a handful of times. The J gene is TRBJ2-7, the V gene TRBV7-2, with a weak D call TRBD2 (7 bases). CDR3 length: 15 residues. CDR1 is SGHTA, CDR2 FQGNSA, per germline. The V end was cut by 5 bases, the J end by 4 bases, with 18 bases between. CDR3: CASSGGRGGLYEQYF. The CDR3 nucleotides read TGTGCCAGCAGCGGTGGCAGGGGAGGGTTGTACGAGCAGTACTTC.

This clone was picked up one time. The chain links TRBV5-1 to TRBJ1-4; 8 bases match TRBD1. This CDR3 region has 14 residues. V lost 4 bases, J lost 7 bases, and 6 bases stayed unmatched. Germline V gene lookup returns CDR1 SGHRS and CDR2 YFSETQ. The CDR3 loop reads CASSAGTGLEKLFF. In DNA form, the CDR3 reads TGCGCCAGCAGCGCCGGGACAGGCCTTGAAAAACTGTTTTTT.

The V and J genes are TRBV11-2 and TRBJ2-2, with 10 bases aligning to TRBD2. CDR1 SGHAT and CDR2 FQNNGV come from the germline V gene. V trimming: 5 bases; J trimming: 3 bases; junction bases outside the gene matches: 9. The CDR3 extends over 17 amino acids. The CDR3 is CASSPYLAGEDTGELFF. The CDR3 bases are TGTGCCAGCAGCCCGTACCTAGCGGGAGAGGACACCGGGGAGCTGTTTTTT.

The CDR3 DNA reads as TGTGCCAGCAGCCCACAGGGGGTCGGGTCAGATACGCAGTATTTT. It specifies CASSPQGVGSDTQYF. The V gene is TRBV11-3, the J gene TRBJ2-3, with 8 bases matching TRBD1. Trimming removed 5 bases from V and 4 bases from J; junction bases left unmatched: 8. The CDR3 consists of 15 residues. Germline V gene data show CDR1 as SGHNT and CDR2 as YENEEA.

V and J are TRBV10-3 and TRBJ2-7, with 9 bases matching TRBD1. Germline V gene sequence: CDR1 ENHRY, CDR2 SYGVKD. This CDR3 has 14 amino acids. Trimming took 0 bases from V and 5 from J; bases not matched to a gene: 2. CDR3 region: CAISESGTGNEQYF. CDR3 coding DNA: TGTGCCATCAGTGAGTCAGGGACAGGGAACGAGCAGTACTTC.

V and J are TRBV19 and TRBJ2-4; 8 nucleotides match TRBD1. Trimming at V came to 3 bases and at J to 0 bases, leaving 13 bases not matched to a gene. Germline V lookup: CDR1 LNHDA, CDR2 SQIVND (reference sequence). CDR3 size: 19 residues. The CDR3 loop reads CASSIGSGRGQGAKNIQYF. In DNA form, the CDR3 reads TGTGCCAGTAGTATCGGCTCGGGCAGGGGGCAGGGAGCCAAAAACATTCAGTACTTC. The complete variable domain, with remaining parts taken from reference TRBV19 and TRBJ2-4, reads DGGITQSPKYLFRKEGQNVTLSCEQNLNHDAMYWYRQDPGQGLRLIYYSQIVNDFQKGDIAEGYSVSREKKESFPLTVTSAQKNPTAFYLCASSIGSGRGQGAKNIQYFGAGTRLSVL.

The gene calls are TRBV4-1 and TRBJ1-4; 10 bases fit TRBD1. The CDR3 length is 15 residues. Germline CDR1 is MGHRA and CDR2 is YSYEKL. Losses at the gene ends were 6 bases for V and 6 bases for J; bases not matched to a gene: 7. Here the CDR3 reads CASRPFGTGDEKLFF. CDR3 DNA sequence: TGCGCCAGCAGGCCCTTCGGGACAGGGGATGAAAAACTGTTTTTT.

The gene calls are TRBV5-1 and TRBJ2-3; 7 nucleotides align to TRBD1. The ends lost 5 bases at V and 2 bases at J; junction bases unmatched: 2. Germline V gene sequence: CDR1 SGHRS, CDR2 YFSETQ. This CDR3 has 13 residues. The CDR3 sequence: CASRGQDTDTQYF. CDR3 coding DNA: TGCGCCAGCAGAGGACAGGACACAGATACGCAGTATTTT.

V and J are TRBV21-1 and TRBJ2-7; the D call of TRBD2 is as the table states it, not checked on the DNA. TRBV21-1 is a recognized pseudogene. The CDR3 loop spans 14 amino acids. DNA for the CDR3: TGTGCCAGCAGCAAACCGGGATACCTCTACGAGCAGTACTTC. Translated, it gives CASSKPGYLYEQYF.

CDR3 bases: TGCGCCAGCAGCCAAACTTTAGCGGCGTTGGAGACCCAGTACTTC. Amino acid sequence: CASSQTLAALETQYF. This sequence joins TRBV4-1 and TRBJ2-5; possibly TRBD2 for D (6 bases). With 2 bases removed from V and 5 bases from J, the gap between germline ends came to 15 bases. CDR3 length: 15 amino acids. The germline CDR1 and CDR2 sequences are MGHRA and YSYEKL.

The chain employs TRBV5-8 and TRBJ1-1, with D unclear. From germline, CDR1 is SGHTS and CDR2 YDEGEE. V shed 5 bases and J shed 8 bases, with 13 bases lying between them. This CDR3 region has 12 residues. In DNA, the CDR3 is TGTGCCAGCAGTTCTCTCAGGCAGGAAGCTTTCTTT. Protein sequence: CASSSLRQEAFF. Based on the CDR3 plus reference TRBV5-8 and TRBJ1-1, the full variable domain is EAGVTQSPTHLIKTRGQQATLRCSPISGHTSVYWYQQALGLGLQFLLWYDEGEERNRGNFPPRFSGRQFPNYSSELNVNALELEDSALYLCASSSLRQEAFFGQGTRLTVV.

The chain recombines TRBV5-1 with TRBJ1-2, with 9 bases lining up with TRBD1. V lost 5 bases to trimming and J lost 2 bases; unmatched junction nucleotides: 10. This CDR3 has 16 amino acids. Germline V gives CDR1 SGHRS, CDR2 YFSETQ. This chain's CDR3 is CASSLGGTGSNYGYTF. The CDR3 nucleotides are TGCGCCAGCAGTCTTGGGGGGACAGGGTCCAACTATGGCTACACCTTC.

The V and J genes are TRBV19 and TRBJ1-5; TRBD1 matches 8 bases. This CDR3 contains 15 residues. V lost 5 bases to trimming and J lost 3 bases; unmatched junction nucleotides: 6. Germline values: CDR1 LNHDA, CDR2 SQIVND (reference sequence). The CDR3, as DNA: TGTGCCAGTAGTGCCCAGGACAGGGTCAATCAGCCCCAGCATTTT. It yields the protein CASSAQDRVNQPQHF.

The CDR3 loop is CASSRTTSGGANEQFF. CDR3 coding DNA: TGTGCCAGCAGCAGGACGACTAGCGGGGGGGCCAATGAGCAGTTCTTC. The chain carries TRBV5-6 and TRBJ2-1; the match to TRBD2 covers 14 bases. Germline V gives CDR1 SGHDT, CDR2 YYEEEE. Trimming took 4 bases from V and 6 from J; bases not matched to a gene: 6. The CDR3 spans 16 residues.

V is TRBV30 and J is TRBJ2-1; 10 nucleotides line up with TRBD2. The CDR3 is made up of 15 amino acids. Per the germline V gene, CDR1 is GTSNPN and CDR2 is SVGIG (reference sequence). The trim removed 0 bases at V and 4 bases at J, leaving 3 bases unmatched. The CDR3 loop is CAWSVLAGFYNEQFF. The CDR3 region has the DNA TGTGCCTGGAGTGTACTAGCGGGATTTTACAATGAGCAGTTCTTC.

This clone has just a few counts. The V and J genes are TRBV2 and TRBJ2-1; the D gene is possibly TRBD1 (5 bases). Germline CDR1 is SNHLY and CDR2 is FYNNEI. The V gene lost 5 bases and the J gene lost 8 bases, with 10 bases spanning the gap. This CDR3 region has 12 residues. The DNA of the CDR3 is TGTGCCAGCAGTCAGGGCAACCATGAGCAGTTCTTC. Amino acids: CASSQGNHEQFF.

Regarding this clone: The sample carries other DNA sequences with the same CDR3. The J gene is TRBJ2-5, the V gene TRBV5-1; 10 bases match TRBD1. J gave up 5 bases and V 0 bases, and 4 bases lay outside the gene matches. This CDR3 is built from 15 residues. Germline V lookup: CDR1 SGHRS, CDR2 YFSETQ. The CDR3: CASSLGQGAWETQYF. CDR3 coding DNA: TGCGCCAGCAGCTTGGGACAGGGGGCGTGGGAGACCCAGTACTTC.

The CDR3 DNA follows: TGTGCCAGCAGTGACACGGGGGGAGGCACAGATACGCAGTATTTT. Translating it yields CASSDTGGGTDTQYF. The V gene is TRBV2, the J gene TRBJ2-3; the match to TRBD2 covers 7 bases. This CDR3 contains 15 residues. The J segment lost 1 base and the V segment lost 3 bases, leaving 4 bases of the junction unmatched. Germline CDR1 is SNHLY and CDR2 is FYNNEI.

The gene calls are TRBV7-9 and TRBJ2-1; 13 bases are shared with TRBD2. The ends lost 3 bases at V and 0 bases at J; junction bases unmatched: 2. The germline CDR1 and CDR2 sequences are SEHNR and FQNEAQ (reference sequence). The CDR3 has 17 amino acids. The chain's CDR3 is CASSFRLAGGSYNEQFF. In DNA, the CDR3 is TGTGCCAGCAGCTTTCGACTAGCGGGAGGCTCCTACAATGAGCAGTTCTTC. Using reference TRBV7-9 and TRBJ2-1 for the parts outside the CDR3, the full variable domain is DTGVSQNPRHKITKRGQNVTFRCDPISEHNRLYWYRQTLGQGPEFLTYFQNEAQLEKSRLLSDRFSAERPKGSFSTLEIQRTEQGDSAMYLCASSFRLAGGSYNEQFFGPGTRLTVL.